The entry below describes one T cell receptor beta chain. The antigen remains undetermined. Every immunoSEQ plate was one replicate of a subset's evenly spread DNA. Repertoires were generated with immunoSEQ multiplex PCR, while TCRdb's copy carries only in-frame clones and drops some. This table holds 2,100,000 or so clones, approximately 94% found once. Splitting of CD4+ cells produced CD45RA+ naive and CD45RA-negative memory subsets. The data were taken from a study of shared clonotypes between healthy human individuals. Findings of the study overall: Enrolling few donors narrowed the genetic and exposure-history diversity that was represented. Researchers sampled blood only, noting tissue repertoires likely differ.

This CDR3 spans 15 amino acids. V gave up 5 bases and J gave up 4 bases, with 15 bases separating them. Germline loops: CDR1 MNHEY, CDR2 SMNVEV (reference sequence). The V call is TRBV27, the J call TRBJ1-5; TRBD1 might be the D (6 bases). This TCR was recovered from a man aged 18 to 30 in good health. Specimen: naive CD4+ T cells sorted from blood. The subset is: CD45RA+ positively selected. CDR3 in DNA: TGTGCCAGCAGTACTTTACAGGGAGGAAATCAGCCCCAGCATTTT. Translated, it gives CASSTLQGGNQPQHF.